Below are 27 T cell receptor beta chains sequenced from a single sample in a study of PD-1 blockade in classical Hodgkin lymphoma (dated by TCRdb to 2018 to 2020). Library method: the immunoSEQ multiplex PCR assay. This is the immuneACCESS table as TCRdb keeps it, with only in-frame sequences that have V and J called. A part of the clones is gone; compared with another copy, unresolved V genes explain less than half, and the rest is unexplained. For this sample there are fewer than 50,000 clones; 88% appear just once. The ten largest clones add up to about a tenth of the sample. The label giving this sample's time point can be read as: cycle 1 day 1 (C1D1), immediately before nivolumab initiation. Every trial patient had relapsed after autologous stem cell transplantation, and cohorts A, B and C differed in prior brentuximab vedotin exposure. The sample here was peripheral blood mononuclear cells (PBMCs), taken at baseline. The receptors here all came from a human donor with classical Hodgkin lymphoma.

The chain joins TRBV15 to TRBJ1-4; D is perhaps TRBD1 (5 bases). The CDR3 loop spans 14 amino acids. Germline V gene lookup returns CDR1 LNHNV and CDR2 YYDKDF (reference sequence). V was cut by 5 bases and J by 8 bases, with 15 bases left in between. Here the CDR3 DNA reads TGTGCCACCAGCCCACGGGGACCTGCGGAAAAACTGTTTTTT. Translating it yields CATSPRGPAEKLFF.

The V call is TRBV5-6, the J call TRBJ2-7; 10 nucleotides match TRBD2. CDR1 is SGHDT and CDR2 is YYEEEE in the germline V gene. With V trimmed by 0 bases and J by 5 bases, 2 bases remained unmatched. This CDR3 contains 14 residues. CDR3 sequence: CASSLVLAGNEQYF. The CDR3 DNA is TGTGCCAGCAGCTTGGTACTAGCGGGGAACGAGCAGTACTTC. Full variable domain (remainder filled in from reference TRBV5-6 and TRBJ2-7): DAGVTQSPTHLIKTRGQQVTLRCSPKSGHDTVSWYQQALGQGPQFIFQYYEEEERQRGNFPDRFSGHQFPNYSSELNVNALLLGDSALYLCASSLVLAGNEQYFGPGTRLTVT.

CDR3 sequence: CSVENFDRGNDEQFF. The DNA for the CDR3 is TGCAGCGTTGAAAACTTTGACAGGGGAAACGATGAGCAGTTCTTC. The rearrangement uses TRBV29-1 and TRBJ2-1; 8 bases are a match to TRBD1. Germline V gene data show CDR1 as SQVTM and CDR2 as ANQGSEA. This CDR3 is built from 15 residues. V dropped 2 bases and J dropped 8; count of bases not matched to a gene: 11.

The chain couples TRBV15 to TRBJ2-7; D gene unclear. The germline V and J ends were trimmed by 0 bases and 4 bases, with 4 bases remaining between them. CDR1 is LNHNV and CDR2 is YYDKDF in the germline V gene (reference sequence). The length of the CDR3 is 12 residues. CDR3 region: CATSRDGYEQYF. The CDR3 bases are TGTGCCACCAGCAGAGACGGATACGAGCAGTACTTC.

The gene calls are TRBV4-2 and TRBJ1-6; tentative D call: TRBD1 (5 bases). CDR3 length equals 16 residues. Germline loops: CDR1 LGHNA, CDR2 YNFKEQ. Trimming removed 0 bases at V and 10 bases at J, with 16 bases between. In nucleotides, the CDR3 is TGTGCCAGCAGCCAAGATCCCGGACAAGGAGACTCACCCCTCCACTTT. The encoded protein is CASSQDPGQGDSPLHF.

The chain links TRBV19 to TRBJ2-7, with TRBD2 identical over 7 bases. From germline, CDR1 is LNHDA and CDR2 SQIVND (reference sequence). Germline trimming cut 6 bases from V and 1 base from J; bases unmatched to any gene: 12. This CDR3 is 16 amino acids long. CDR3 amino acids: CASRPRASGISYEQYF. DNA of the CDR3: TGTGCCAGTAGACCCCGGGCTAGCGGAATTTCCTACGAGCAGTACTTC.

This chain connects TRBV7-9 to TRBJ2-6, with 8 bases fitting TRBD1. CDR1 and CDR2 (germline): SEHNR, FQNEAQ (reference sequence). Losses at the gene ends were 4 bases for V and 4 bases for J; bases not matched to a gene: 12. The CDR3 is 18 residues long. The CDR3 here is CASSSIVTGASGANVLTF. The CDR3 DNA reads TGTGCCAGCAGCTCAATAGTGACAGGGGCTTCGGGGGCCAACGTCCTGACTTTC.

The chain employs TRBV18 and TRBJ2-1; D is perhaps TRBD1 or TRBD2 (5 bases each). Trimming removed 2 bases from V and 8 bases from J, with 19 bases in between. The V gene's germline CDR1 is KGHSH and CDR2 LQKENI. The CDR3 has 16 amino acids. CDR3 protein: CASSPIPGPPGDEQFF. The CDR3 region has the DNA TGTGCCAGCTCACCAATCCCGGGACCCCCCGGCGATGAGCAGTTCTTC.

The J gene is TRBJ2-1, the V gene TRBV6-4, with 7 nucleotides matching TRBD2. J gave up 0 bases and V 5 bases, and 4 bases lay outside the gene matches. CDR1 MRHNA and CDR2 SNTAGT come from the germline V gene. The CDR3 is made up of 15 amino acids. CDR3 DNA: TGTGCCAGCAGTTTATCGGGGGGCTCCTACAATGAGCAGTTCTTC. This translates into CASSLSGGSYNEQFF.

The rearrangement uses TRBV5-1 and TRBJ2-2; D is perhaps TRBD2 (6 bases). V was pared by 4 bases and J by 4 bases, with 14 bases between. The CDR3 sequence is 15 residues long. The germline V gene has CDR1 SGHRS and CDR2 YFSETQ. The CDR3 bases are TGCGCCAGCAGCGGAACGGGACTCCTCACCGGGGAGCTGTTTTTT. This translates into CASSGTGLLTGELFF.

This clone was detected a few times. The chain links TRBV10-3 to TRBJ1-6, with D perhaps matching TRBD1 (5 bases). CDR3 length equals 14 residues. V lost 10 bases, J lost 0 bases, and 10 bases lay in between. In germline, CDR1 is ENHRY, CDR2 SYGVKD. CDR3 bases: TGTGCCAATTCACAGGACTCCTATAATTCACCCCTCCACTTT. Protein product: CANSQDSYNSPLHF.

V is TRBV5-4 and J is TRBJ2-7; TRBD1 matches 9 bases. Germline CDR1 is SGHNT and CDR2 is YYREEE (reference sequence). The CDR3 is 15 amino acids. With 1 base clipped from V and 5 bases from J, the junction kept 7 bases outside the gene matches. The CDR3, as DNA: TGTGCCAGCAGCTTGCGGACAGGGGATTCCCACGAGCAGTACTTC. Its protein product is CASSLRTGDSHEQYF. Combining the CDR3 with reference TRBV5-4 and TRBJ2-7 gives the whole variable domain ETGVTQSPTHLIKTRGQQVTLRCSSQSGHNTVSWYQQALGQGPQFIFQYYREEENGRGNFPPRFSGLQFPNYSSELNVNALELDDSALYLCASSLRTGDSHEQYFGPGTRLTVT.

The chain uses TRBV6-1 and TRBJ1-2; D not resolved. Trimming took off 4 bases at V and 0 bases at J, with 9 bases between the two ends. Germline loops: CDR1 MNHNS, CDR2 SASEGT. The CDR3 sequence is 14 residues long. The CDR3 region is CASSVNVANYGYTF. CDR3 nucleotide sequence: TGTGCCAGCAGTGTCAACGTAGCTAACTATGGCTACACCTTC.

The rearrangement joins TRBV19 to TRBJ1-4; D unresolved. The CDR3 extends over 17 amino acids. Trimming removed 3 bases at V and 0 bases at J, with 14 bases between. From germline, CDR1 is LNHDA and CDR2 SQIVND (reference sequence). CDR3 nucleotides: TGTGCCAGTAGTATGAGACCCCGACACACAACTAATGAAAAACTGTTTTTT. Amino acids: CASSMRPRHTTNEKLFF.

Comments on this clone: The junction departs from the called germline gene at one end, perhaps through a read error. The CDR3 nucleotides are TGTGCTAGCAGCCGCGGACTAGCGGGGGCGACCACCGGGGAGCTGTTTTTT. As protein: CASSRGLAGATTGELFF. This chain joins TRBV7-7 and TRBJ2-2, with TRBD2 matching 13 bases. The CDR3 length is 17 residues. CDR1 and CDR2 (germline): SSHAT, FNYEAQ (reference sequence).

V and J are TRBV5-6 and TRBJ2-7; 10 bases are a match to TRBD2. This CDR3 spans 14 amino acids. The germline V gene encodes CDR1 SGHDT and CDR2 YYEEEE. Trimming removed 2 bases from V and 4 bases from J; junction bases left unmatched: 3. The CDR3 reads CASSLAGGLYEQYF. In DNA, the CDR3 is TGTGCCAGCAGCTTAGCGGGAGGGTTATACGAGCAGTACTTC.

The chain employs TRBV5-1 and TRBJ2-1, with D perhaps matching TRBD1 or TRBD2 (5 bases each). This CDR3 comprises 15 residues. V was clipped by 4 bases and J by 6 bases, with 17 bases between them. Germline assignment: CDR1 SGHRS and CDR2 YFSETQ. CDR3 sequence: CASSRDGGGSNEQFF. The CDR3 DNA reads TGCGCCAGCAGCCGAGATGGGGGTGGTTCCAATGAGCAGTTCTTC.

The chain carries TRBV19 and TRBJ2-2; TRBD1 matches at 7 bases. Germline assignment: CDR1 LNHDA and CDR2 SQIVND (reference sequence). Trimming took 5 bases from V and 4 from J; bases not matched to a gene: 10. The CDR3 sequence is 16 residues long. CDR3 in DNA: TGTGCCAGTAGTTCCACCGGGACAGCCGGCACCGGGGAGCTGTTTTTT. It specifies CASSSTGTAGTGELFF. The entire variable domain, with the rest obtained from reference TRBV19 and TRBJ2-2, is as follows: DGGITQSPKYLFRKEGQNVTLSCEQNLNHDAMYWYRQDPGQGLRLIYYSQIVNDFQKGDIAEGYSVSREKKESFPLTVTSAQKNPTAFYLCASSSTGTAGTGELFFGEGSRLTVL.

The J gene is TRBJ1-3, the V gene TRBV27, with unresolved D. The V and J ends lost 7 bases and 0 bases respectively, with 16 bases between them. CDR3 size: 16 residues. In germline, CDR1 is MNHEY, CDR2 SMNVEV (reference sequence). The CDR3 sequence: CASTLEPLYSGNTIYF. CDR3 in DNA: TGTGCCAGCACCCTGGAACCTTTATACTCTGGAAACACCATATATTTT.

The rearrangement links TRBV19 to TRBJ2-7; D ambiguous. Trimming took 1 base from V and 3 from J, leaving 13 bases between them. CDR3 length equals 15 residues. Germline CDR1 is LNHDA and CDR2 is SQIVND (reference sequence). This CDR3 is CASSIGARPIYEQYF. The DNA for the CDR3 is TGTGCCAGTAGTATAGGGGCCAGGCCGATCTACGAGCAGTACTTC.

The chain couples TRBV4-2 to TRBJ2-2, with 11 nucleotides matching TRBD2. Trimming at V came to 4 bases and at J to 7 bases, leaving 14 bases not matched to a gene. Germline V gene data show CDR1 as LGHNA and CDR2 as YNFKEQ. The CDR3 is 18 residues long. This CDR3 is CASSPRLAGGPEYGELFF. The CDR3 DNA follows: TGTGCCAGCAGCCCCCGGTTAGCGGGGGGGCCTGAATACGGGGAGCTGTTTTTT.

Points on this clone: Relative to the germline gene, one junction end is altered; a read error may explain this. The CDR3 DNA reads as TGCGCCAGCAGCCAAGATCGGACTAGCGGGGGCAGTGTTTTT. Amino acid sequence: CASSQDRTSGGSVF. This chain links TRBV4-3 with TRBJ2-3, with 13 bases fitting TRBD2. The CDR3 spans 14 residues. Germline V CDR1 and CDR2: LGHNA, YSLEER.

The V gene is TRBV27, the J gene TRBJ2-7; maybe TRBD1 (6 bases). Germline-derived CDR1 and CDR2 are MNHEY and SMNVEV (reference sequence). V gave up 8 bases and J gave up 4 bases, with 15 bases separating them. CDR3 size: 13 residues. CDR3 coding DNA: TGTGCCAGCCGACAGGACCCGGGGTACGAGCAGTACTTC. Amino acids: CASRQDPGYEQYF.

The chain joins TRBV9 to TRBJ1-4, with D perhaps TRBD1 (5 bases). Germline-derived CDR1 and CDR2 are SGDLS and YYNGEE. The V end was cut by 0 bases, the J end by 8 bases, with 14 bases between. CDR3 length equals 15 residues. As DNA, the CDR3 is TGTGCCAGCAGCGTAGGGTCAGGGTCGATCGAAAAACTGTTTTTT. It translates to CASSVGSGSIEKLFF.

The chain uses TRBV19 and TRBJ1-1; D gene unclear. The CDR3 covers 12 residues. Germline V lookup: CDR1 LNHDA, CDR2 SQIVND (reference sequence). V was trimmed by 7 bases and J by 8 bases, leaving 14 bases between them. The CDR3 nucleotides read TGTGCCAGTATAAAGGGCCTAGAAGAAGCTTTCTTT. Protein: CASIKGLEEAFF.

The chain has TRBV11-3 and TRBJ2-3; 8 bases match TRBD2. The CDR3 consists of 17 residues. Germline V gene data show CDR1 as SGHNT and CDR2 as YENEEA. V gave up 2 bases and J gave up 2 bases; unmatched junction bases: 9. The CDR3 sequence is CASSLSLGGADTDTQYF. CDR3 coding DNA: TGTGCCAGCAGCTTATCCCTCGGGGGGGCCGACACAGATACGCAGTATTTT.

The chain couples TRBV18 to TRBJ2-7; the D call may be TRBD1 or TRBD2 (5 bases each). Germline lookup yields CDR1 KGHSH and CDR2 LQKENI. V was clipped by 2 bases and J by 4 bases, with 9 bases between them. The CDR3 is 13 amino acids. The CDR3 sequence: CASSPYGAYEQYF. CDR3 nucleotides: TGTGCCAGCTCACCATACGGGGCTTACGAGCAGTACTTC.